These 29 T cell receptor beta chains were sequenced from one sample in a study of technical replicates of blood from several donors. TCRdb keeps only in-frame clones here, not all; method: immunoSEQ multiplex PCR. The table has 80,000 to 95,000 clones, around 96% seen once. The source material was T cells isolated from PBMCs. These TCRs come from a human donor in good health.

The chain's CDR3 is CASSLGLAEEETQYF. Here the CDR3 DNA reads TGCGCCAGCAGCTTGGGACTAGCGGAAGAAGAGACCCAGTACTTC. The chain joins TRBV5-1 to TRBJ2-5; 9 bases align to TRBD2. The V segment lost 0 bases and the J segment 3 bases; nucleotides outside the gene matches: 3. The CDR3 consists of 15 residues. Germline CDR1 is SGHRS and CDR2 is YFSETQ. Based on the CDR3 plus reference TRBV5-1 and TRBJ2-5, the full variable domain is KAGVTQTPRYLIKTRGQQVTLSCSPISGHRSVSWYQQTPGQGLQFLFEYFSETQRNKGNFPGRFSGRQFSNSRSEMNVSTLELGDSALYLCASSLGLAEEETQYFGPGTRLLVL.

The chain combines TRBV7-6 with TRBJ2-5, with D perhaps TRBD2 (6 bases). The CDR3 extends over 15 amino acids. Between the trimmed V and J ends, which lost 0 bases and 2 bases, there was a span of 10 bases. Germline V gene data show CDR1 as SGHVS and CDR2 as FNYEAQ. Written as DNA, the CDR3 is TGTGCCAGCAGCTTAGCGGTTGGGGGGCAAGAGACCCAGTACTTC. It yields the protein CASSLAVGGQETQYF. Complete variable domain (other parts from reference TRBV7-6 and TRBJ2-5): GAGVSQSPRYKVTKRGQDVALRCDPISGHVSLYWYRQALGQGPEFLTYFNYEAQQDKSGLPNDRFSAERPEGSISTLTIQRTEQRDSAMYRCASSLAVGGQETQYFGPGTRLLVL.

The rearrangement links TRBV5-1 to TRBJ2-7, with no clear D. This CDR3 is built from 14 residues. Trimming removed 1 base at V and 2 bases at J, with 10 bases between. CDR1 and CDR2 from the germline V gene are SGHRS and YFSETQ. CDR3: CASSLNHQTYEQYF. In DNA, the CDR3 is TGCGCCAGCAGCTTGAATCACCAGACCTACGAGCAGTACTTC.

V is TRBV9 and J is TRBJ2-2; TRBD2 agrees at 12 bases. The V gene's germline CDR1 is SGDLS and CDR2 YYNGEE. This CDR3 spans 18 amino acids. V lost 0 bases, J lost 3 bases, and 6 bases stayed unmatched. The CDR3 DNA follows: TGTGCCAGCAGCGTAGACTCTGGACTAGCGGGATACACCGGGGAGCTGTTTTTT. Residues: CASSVDSGLAGYTGELFF.

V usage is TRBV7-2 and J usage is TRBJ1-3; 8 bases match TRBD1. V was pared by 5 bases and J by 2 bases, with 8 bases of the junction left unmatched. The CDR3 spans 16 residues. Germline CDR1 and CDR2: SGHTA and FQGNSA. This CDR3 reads CASSRRETGAGNTIYF. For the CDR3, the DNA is TGTGCCAGCAGCCGAAGAGAGACAGGGGCTGGAAACACCATATATTTT.

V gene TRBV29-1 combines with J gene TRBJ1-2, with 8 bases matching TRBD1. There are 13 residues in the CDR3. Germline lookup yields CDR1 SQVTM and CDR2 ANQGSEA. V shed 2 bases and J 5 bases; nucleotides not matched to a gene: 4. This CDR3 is CSVETGGLYGYTF. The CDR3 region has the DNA TGCAGCGTTGAAACAGGGGGGCTGTATGGCTACACCTTC.

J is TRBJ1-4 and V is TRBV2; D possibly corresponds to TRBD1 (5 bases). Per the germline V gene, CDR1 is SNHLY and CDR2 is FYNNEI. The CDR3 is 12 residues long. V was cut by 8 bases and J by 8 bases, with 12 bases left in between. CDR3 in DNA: TGTGCCAGCCAACAGGAGGGCGAAAAACTGTTTTTT. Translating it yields CASQQEGEKLFF. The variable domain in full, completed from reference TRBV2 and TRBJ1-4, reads EPEVTQTPSHQVTQMGQEVILRCVPISNHLYFYWYRQILGQKVEFLVSFYNNEISEKSEIFDDQFSVERPDGSNFTLKIRSTKLEDSAMYFCASQQEGEKLFFGSGTQLSVL.

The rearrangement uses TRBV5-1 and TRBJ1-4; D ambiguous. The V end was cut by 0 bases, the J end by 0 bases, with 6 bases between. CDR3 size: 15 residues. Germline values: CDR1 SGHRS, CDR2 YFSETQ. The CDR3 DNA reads TGCGCCAGCAGCTTGGGACACGCAACTAATGAAAAACTGTTTTTT. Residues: CASSLGHATNEKLFF.

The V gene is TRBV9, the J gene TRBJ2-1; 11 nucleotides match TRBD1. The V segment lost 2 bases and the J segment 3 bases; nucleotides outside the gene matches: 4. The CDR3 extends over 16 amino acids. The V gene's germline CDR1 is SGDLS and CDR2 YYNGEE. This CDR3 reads CASSVLGTGGYNEQFF. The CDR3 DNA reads TGTGCCAGCAGCGTTTTAGGGACAGGGGGCTACAATGAGCAGTTCTTC. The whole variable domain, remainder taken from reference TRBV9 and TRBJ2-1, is DSGVTQTPKHLITATGQRVTLRCSPRSGDLSVYWYQQSLDQGLQFLIQYYNGEERAKGNILERFSAQQFPDLHSELNLSSLELGDSALYFCASSVLGTGGYNEQFFGPGTRLTVL.

DNA for the CDR3: TGTGCCAGCAGCTATACGGGGAGGGAAGCTTTCTTT. Residues: CASSYTGREAFF. The V gene is TRBV7-9, the J gene TRBJ1-1, with D uncertain. From germline, CDR1 is SEHNR and CDR2 FQNEAQ (reference sequence). This CDR3 comprises 12 residues. Deletions cut 4 bases from V and 8 bases from J, with 11 bases between.

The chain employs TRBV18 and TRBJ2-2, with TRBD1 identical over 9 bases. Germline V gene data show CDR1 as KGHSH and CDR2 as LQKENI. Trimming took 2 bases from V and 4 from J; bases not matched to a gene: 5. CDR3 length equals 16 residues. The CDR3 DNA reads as TGTGCCAGCTCACCAATTGGACAGGGGATCACCGGGGAGCTGTTTTTT. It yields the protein CASSPIGQGITGELFF. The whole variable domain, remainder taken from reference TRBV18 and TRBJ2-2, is NAGVMQNPRHLVRRRGQEARLRCSPMKGHSHVYWYRQLPEEGLKFMVYLQKENIIDESGMPKERFSAEFPKEGPSILRIQQVVRGDSAAYFCASSPIGQGITGELFFGEGSRLTVL.

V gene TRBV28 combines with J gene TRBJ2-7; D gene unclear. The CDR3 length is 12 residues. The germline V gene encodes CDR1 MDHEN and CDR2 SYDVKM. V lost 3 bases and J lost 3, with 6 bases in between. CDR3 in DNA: TGTGCCAGCAGTTTCCGCAGCTACGAGCAGTACTTC. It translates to CASSFRSYEQYF. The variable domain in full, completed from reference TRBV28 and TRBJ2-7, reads DVKVTQSSRYLVKRTGEKVFLECVQDMDHENMFWYRQDPGLGLRLIYFSYDVKMKEKGDIPEGYSVSREKKERFSLILESASTNQTSMYLCASSFRSYEQYFGPGTRLTVT.

The CDR3 is CASSLGSGLAGQETQYF. DNA of the CDR3: TGTGCCAGCAGCTTAGGTTCGGGACTAGCGGGACAAGAGACCCAGTACTTC. J is TRBJ2-5 and V is TRBV7-8, with TRBD2 matching 13 bases. J was trimmed by 2 bases and V by 1 base; bases with no gene match: 4. Germline assignment: CDR1 SGHVS and CDR2 FQNEAQ. CDR3 size: 17 residues.

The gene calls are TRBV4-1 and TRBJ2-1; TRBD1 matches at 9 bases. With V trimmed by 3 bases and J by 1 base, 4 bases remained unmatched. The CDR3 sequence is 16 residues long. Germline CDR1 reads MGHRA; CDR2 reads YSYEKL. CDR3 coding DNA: TGCGCCAGCAGCCAGGGGACAGGGTGGTCCTACAATGAGCAGTTCTTC. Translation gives CASSQGTGWSYNEQFF.

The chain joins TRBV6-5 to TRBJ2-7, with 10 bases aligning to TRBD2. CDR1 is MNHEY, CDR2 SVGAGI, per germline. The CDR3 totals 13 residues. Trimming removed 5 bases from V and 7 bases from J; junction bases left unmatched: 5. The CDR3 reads CASSLAGADEQYF. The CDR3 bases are TGTGCCAGCAGTCTAGCGGGAGCTGATGAGCAGTACTTC.

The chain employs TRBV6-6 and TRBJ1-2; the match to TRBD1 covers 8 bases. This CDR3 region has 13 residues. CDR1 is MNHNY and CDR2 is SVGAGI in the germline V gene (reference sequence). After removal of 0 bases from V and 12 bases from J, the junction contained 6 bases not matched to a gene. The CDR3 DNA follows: TGTGCCAGCAGTTACTCGGGACAGGAGTTTAACACCTTC. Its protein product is CASSYSGQEFNTF.

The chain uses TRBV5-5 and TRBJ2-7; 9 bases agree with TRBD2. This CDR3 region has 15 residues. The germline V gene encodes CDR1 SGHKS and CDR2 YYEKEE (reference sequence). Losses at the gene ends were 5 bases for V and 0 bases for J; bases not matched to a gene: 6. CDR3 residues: CASSNLAGISYEQYF. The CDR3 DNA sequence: TGTGCCAGCAGTAATCTAGCGGGGATCTCCTACGAGCAGTACTTC.

This CDR3 reads CAWSVQLYEQFF. CDR3 coding DNA: TGTGCCTGGAGTGTACAGCTCTATGAGCAGTTCTTC. The gene calls are TRBV30 and TRBJ2-1; D ambiguous. Trimming stripped 0 bases from V and 8 bases from J, with 8 bases between. CDR3 length: 12 residues. Germline CDR1 reads GTSNPN; CDR2 reads SVGIG (reference sequence).

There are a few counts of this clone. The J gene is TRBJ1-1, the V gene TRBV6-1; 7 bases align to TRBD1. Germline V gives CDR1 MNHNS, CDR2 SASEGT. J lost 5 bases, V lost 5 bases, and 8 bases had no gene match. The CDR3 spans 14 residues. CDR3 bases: TGTGCCAGCAGTCCCCGGGGACAGAGTACTGAAGCTTTCTTT. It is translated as CASSPRGQSTEAFF.

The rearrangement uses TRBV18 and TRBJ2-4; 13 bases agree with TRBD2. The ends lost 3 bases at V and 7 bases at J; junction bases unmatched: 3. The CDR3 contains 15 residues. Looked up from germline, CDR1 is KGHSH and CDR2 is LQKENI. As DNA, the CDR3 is TGTGCCAGCTCACCCGGGACTAGCGGGACGAACATTCAGTACTTC. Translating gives CASSPGTSGTNIQYF. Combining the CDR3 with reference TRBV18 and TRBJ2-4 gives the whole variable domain NAGVMQNPRHLVRRRGQEARLRCSPMKGHSHVYWYRQLPEEGLKFMVYLQKENIIDESGMPKERFSAEFPKEGPSILRIQQVVRGDSAAYFCASSPGTSGTNIQYFGAGTRLSVL.

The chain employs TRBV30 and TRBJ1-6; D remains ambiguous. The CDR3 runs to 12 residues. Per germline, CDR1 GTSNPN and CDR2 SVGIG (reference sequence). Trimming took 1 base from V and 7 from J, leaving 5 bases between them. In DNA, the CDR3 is TGTGCCTGGAGTGACTCGAATTCACCCCTCCACTTT. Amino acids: CAWSDSNSPLHF.

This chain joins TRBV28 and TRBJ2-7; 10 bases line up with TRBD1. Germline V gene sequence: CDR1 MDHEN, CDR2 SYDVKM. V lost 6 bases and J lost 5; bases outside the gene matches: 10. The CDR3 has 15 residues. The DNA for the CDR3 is TGTGCCAGCAGGATGATGGGGACAGGGGTGAACGAGCAGTACTTC. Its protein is CASRMMGTGVNEQYF.

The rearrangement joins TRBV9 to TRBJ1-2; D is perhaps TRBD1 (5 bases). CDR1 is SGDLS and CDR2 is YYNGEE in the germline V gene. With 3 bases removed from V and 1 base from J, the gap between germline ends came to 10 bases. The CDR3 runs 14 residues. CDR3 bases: TGTGCCAGCAGCGAGGACATCCTTAACTATGGCTACACCTTC. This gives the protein CASSEDILNYGYTF.

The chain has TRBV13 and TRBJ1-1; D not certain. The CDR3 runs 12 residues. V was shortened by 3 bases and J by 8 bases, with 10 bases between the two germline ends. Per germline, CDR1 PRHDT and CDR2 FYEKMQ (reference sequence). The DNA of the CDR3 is TGTGCCAGCAGCTTCATCGGTAGCGAAGCTTTCTTT. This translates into CASSFIGSEAFF.

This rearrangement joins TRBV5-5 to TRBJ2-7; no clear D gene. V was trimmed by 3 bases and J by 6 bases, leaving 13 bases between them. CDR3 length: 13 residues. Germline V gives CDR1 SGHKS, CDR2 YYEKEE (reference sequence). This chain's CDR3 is CASSSESLAEQYF. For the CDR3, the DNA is TGTGCCAGCAGCTCGGAGTCCCTGGCCGAGCAGTACTTC. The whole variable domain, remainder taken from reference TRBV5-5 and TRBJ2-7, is DAGVTQSPTHLIKTRGQQVTLRCSPISGHKSVSWYQQVLGQGPQFIFQYYEKEERGRGNFPDRFSARQFPNYSSELNVNALLLGDSALYLCASSSESLAEQYFGPGTRLTVT.

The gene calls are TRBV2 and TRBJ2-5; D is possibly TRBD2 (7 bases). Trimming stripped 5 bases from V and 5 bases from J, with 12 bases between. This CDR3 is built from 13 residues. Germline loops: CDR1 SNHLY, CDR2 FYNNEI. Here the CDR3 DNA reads TGTGCCAGCAGTTTATGGGGGGGCGAGACCCAGTACTTC. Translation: CASSLWGGETQYF.

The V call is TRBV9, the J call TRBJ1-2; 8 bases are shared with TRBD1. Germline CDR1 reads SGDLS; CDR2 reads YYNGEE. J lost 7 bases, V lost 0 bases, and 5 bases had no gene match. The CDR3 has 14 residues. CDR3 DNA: TGTGCCAGCAGCGTAGGACAGGGGAGACCTGGCTACACCTTC. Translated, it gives CASSVGQGRPGYTF.

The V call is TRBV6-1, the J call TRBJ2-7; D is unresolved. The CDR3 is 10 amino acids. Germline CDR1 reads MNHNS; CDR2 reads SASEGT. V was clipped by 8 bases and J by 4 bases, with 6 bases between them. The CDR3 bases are TGTGCCAGCGTAGAGTACGAGCAGTACTTC. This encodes CASVEYEQYF.

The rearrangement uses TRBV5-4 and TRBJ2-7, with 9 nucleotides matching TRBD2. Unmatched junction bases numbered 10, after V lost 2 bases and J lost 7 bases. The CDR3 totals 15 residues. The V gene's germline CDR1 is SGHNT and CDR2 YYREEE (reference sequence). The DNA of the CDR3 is TGTGCCAGCAGCTTAGCGGGGGGTTCCACGGGGGAGCAGTACTTC. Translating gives CASSLAGGSTGEQYF. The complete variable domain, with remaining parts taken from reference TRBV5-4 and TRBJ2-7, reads ETGVTQSPTHLIKTRGQQVTLRCSSQSGHNTVSWYQQALGQGPQFIFQYYREEENGRGNFPPRFSGLQFPNYSSELNVNALELDDSALYLCASSLAGGSTGEQYFGPGTRLTVT.